The present T cell receptor (beta chain) was sequenced within a study of OX40 agonist ivuxolimab in advanced cancers. Method: immunoSEQ multiplex PCR; TCRdb's copy keeps in-frame clones and lacks some. The sample has around 13,000 clones, around 80% seen once. The CDR3 is 13 residues long. Trimming removed 6 bases at V and 11 bases at J, with 16 bases between. Looked up from germline, CDR1 is MDHEN and CDR2 is SYDVKM. This TCR derives from an adult with an advanced solid tumor such as melanoma, head and neck, liver or kidney cancer. V gene TRBV28 combines with J gene TRBJ2-2, with D perhaps TRBD1 (5 bases). This specimen consisted of CD4+ or CD8+ T cells sorted from blood, obtained in a trial of the OX40 agonist ivuxolimab. The CDR3 nucleotides are TGTGCCAGCAGCCCCCTAGGAAGGACAGAGCTGTTTTTT. It is translated as CASSPLGRTELFF.